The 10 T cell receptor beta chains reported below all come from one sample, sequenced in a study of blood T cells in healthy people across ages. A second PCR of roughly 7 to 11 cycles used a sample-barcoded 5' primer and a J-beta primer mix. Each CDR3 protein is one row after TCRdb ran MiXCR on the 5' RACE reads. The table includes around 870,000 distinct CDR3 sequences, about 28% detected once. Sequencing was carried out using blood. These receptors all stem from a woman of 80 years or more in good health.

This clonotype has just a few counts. The CDR3 nucleotides are TGTGCCAGCAGCGTAGGTTTTGGGGGACAGGGCGTCGCCGGGGAGCTGTTTTTT. Translation: CASSVGFGGQGVAGELFF. V and J are TRBV9 and TRBJ2-2, with 9 bases lining up with TRBD1. Germline-derived CDR1 and CDR2 are SGDLS and YYNGEE. V lost 0 bases, J lost 6 bases, and 12 bases stayed unmatched. The CDR3 totals 18 residues. The whole variable domain, remainder taken from reference TRBV9 and TRBJ2-2, is DSGVTQTPKHLITATGQRVTLRCSPRSGDLSVYWYQQSLDQGLQFLIQYYNGEERAKGNILERFSAQQFPDLHSELNLSSLELGDSALYFCASSVGFGGQGVAGELFFGEGSRLTVL.

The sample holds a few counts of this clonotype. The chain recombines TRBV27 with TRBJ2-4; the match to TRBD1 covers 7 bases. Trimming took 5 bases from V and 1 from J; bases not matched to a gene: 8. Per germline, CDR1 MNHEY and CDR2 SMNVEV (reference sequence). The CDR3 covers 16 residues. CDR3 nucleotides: TGTGCCAGCAGTGGTACAGGGGTGTCGGCCAAAAACATTCAGTACTTC. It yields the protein CASSGTGVSAKNIQYF.

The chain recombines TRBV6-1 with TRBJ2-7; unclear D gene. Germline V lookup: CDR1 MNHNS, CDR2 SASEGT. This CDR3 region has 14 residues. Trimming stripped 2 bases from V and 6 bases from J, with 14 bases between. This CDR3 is CASSETDARSEQYF. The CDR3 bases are TGTGCCAGCAGTGAAACAGACGCCCGTTCCGAGCAGTACTTC.

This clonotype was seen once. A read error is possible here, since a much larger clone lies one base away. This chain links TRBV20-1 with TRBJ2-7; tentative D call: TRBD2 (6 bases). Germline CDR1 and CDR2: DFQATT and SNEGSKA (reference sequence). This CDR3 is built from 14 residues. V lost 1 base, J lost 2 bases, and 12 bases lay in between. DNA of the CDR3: TGCAGTGCTAGAGGGGCGGGGCCTACCTACGAGCAGTACTTC. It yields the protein CSARGAGPTYEQYF.

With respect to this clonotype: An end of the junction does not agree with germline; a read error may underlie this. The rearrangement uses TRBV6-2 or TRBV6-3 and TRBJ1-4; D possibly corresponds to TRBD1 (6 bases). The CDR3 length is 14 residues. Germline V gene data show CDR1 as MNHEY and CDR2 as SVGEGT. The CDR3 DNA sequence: TGTGCCAGCAGATTCGGGCAGGGGTTGGAAAAACGGTTTTTT. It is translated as CASRFGQGLEKRFF.

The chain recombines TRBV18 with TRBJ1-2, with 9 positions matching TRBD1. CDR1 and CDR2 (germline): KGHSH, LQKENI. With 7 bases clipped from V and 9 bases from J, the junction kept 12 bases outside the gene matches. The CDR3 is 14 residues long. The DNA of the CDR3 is TGTGCCAGCTTAGACGCGGGACAGGGAAATCGCTACACCTTC. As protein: CASLDAGQGNRYTF.

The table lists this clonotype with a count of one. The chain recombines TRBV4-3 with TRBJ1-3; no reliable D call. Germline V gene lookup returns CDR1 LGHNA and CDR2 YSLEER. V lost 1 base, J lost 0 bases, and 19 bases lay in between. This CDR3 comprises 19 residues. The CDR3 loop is CASSQVGGGSTNSGNTIYF. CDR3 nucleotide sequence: TGCGCCAGCAGCCAAGTTGGAGGAGGGTCAACTAACTCTGGAAACACCATATATTTT.

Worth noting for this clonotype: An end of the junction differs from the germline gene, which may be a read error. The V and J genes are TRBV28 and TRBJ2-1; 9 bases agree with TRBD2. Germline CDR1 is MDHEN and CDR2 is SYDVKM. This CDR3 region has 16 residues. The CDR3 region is CAGSSSPSGDYNEQFF. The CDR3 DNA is TGTGCCGGCAGTTCTTCCCCTAGCGGGGATTACAATGAGCAGTTCTTC.

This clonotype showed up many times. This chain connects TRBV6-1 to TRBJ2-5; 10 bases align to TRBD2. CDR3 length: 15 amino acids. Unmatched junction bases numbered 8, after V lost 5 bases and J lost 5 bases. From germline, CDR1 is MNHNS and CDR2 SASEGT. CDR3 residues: CASSRSGGATETQYF. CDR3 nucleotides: TGTGCCAGCAGTAGAAGCGGGGGGGCGACGGAGACCCAGTACTTC.

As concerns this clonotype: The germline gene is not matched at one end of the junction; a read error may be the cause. CDR3: CASSYPAGGTYNKQFF. The CDR3 DNA is TGTGCCAGCAGTTACCCAGCGGGGGGGACCTACAATAAGCAGTTCTTC. The chain joins TRBV6-2 or TRBV6-3 to TRBJ2-1; 10 positions match TRBD2. This CDR3 region has 16 residues. In germline, CDR1 is MNHEY, CDR2 SVGEGT.